This TCR beta chain is from a study of follicular helper T cells after annual influenza vaccination. Background on the study: For some subjects, blood spans the 2013-2014, 2014-2015 and 2015-2016 annual vaccinations. General study results and limits: Yearly vaccinations repeatedly recalled conserved clonotypes in ICOS+CD38+ cTfh. Rare clonotypes were missed; only roughly 10-22% of cells gave TCRB.

Germline lookup yields CDR1 LNHDA and CDR2 SQIVND (reference sequence). The germline V and J ends were trimmed by 6 bases and 1 base, with 17 bases remaining between them. This CDR3 is built from 16 residues. As regards this clone: The antigen is unknown.

Time point described: 2015-2016 season, 7 days after influenza vaccination. Excluded were substance abuse, HIV/AIDS, active cancer, immunomodulatory drugs and active illness. Using immunoSEQ multiplex PCR, the repertoire was profiled, and TCRdb retains in-frame clones only, with some absent. The sample comprises roughly 10,000 clones, over 80% of which are singletons, and approximately 0.4% rests with the top ten. The sequencing used CXCR5- memory CD4+ T cells sorted from blood, collected 7 days after influenza vaccination. V is TRBV19 and J is TRBJ2-3; D tentatively reads TRBD1 or TRBD2 (5 bases each). The receptor's source is an adult who received the influenza vaccine. Written as DNA, the CDR3 is TGTGCCAGTAGAAAGGGGCCAGCGGCGGGCACAGATACGCAGTATTTT. Its translation is CASRKGPAAGTDTQYF. The full variable domain, rest sourced from reference TRBV19 and TRBJ2-3, is DGGITQSPKYLFRKEGQNVTLSCEQNLNHDAMYWYRQDPGQGLRLIYYSQIVNDFQKGDIAEGYSVSREKKESFPLTVTSAQKNPTAFYLCASRKGPAAGTDTQYFGPGTRLTVL.